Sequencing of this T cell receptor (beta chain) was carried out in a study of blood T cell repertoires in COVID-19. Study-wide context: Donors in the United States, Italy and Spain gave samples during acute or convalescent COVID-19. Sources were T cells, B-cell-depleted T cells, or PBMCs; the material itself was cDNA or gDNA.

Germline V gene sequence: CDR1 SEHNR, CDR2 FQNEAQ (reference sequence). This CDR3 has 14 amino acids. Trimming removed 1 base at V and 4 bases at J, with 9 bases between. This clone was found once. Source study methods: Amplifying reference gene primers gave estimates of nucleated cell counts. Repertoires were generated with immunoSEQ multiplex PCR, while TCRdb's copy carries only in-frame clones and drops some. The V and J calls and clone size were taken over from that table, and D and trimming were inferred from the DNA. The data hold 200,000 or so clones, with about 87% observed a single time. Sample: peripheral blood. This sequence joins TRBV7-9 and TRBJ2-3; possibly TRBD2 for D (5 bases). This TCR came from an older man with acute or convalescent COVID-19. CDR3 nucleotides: TGTGCCAGCAGCTTAGTGGGGAGCCCAGATACGCAGTATTTT. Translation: CASSLVGSPDTQYF.